This TCR beta chain originates from a study of cytomegalovirus exposure and HLA in healthy donors. Study-level findings and limits: Later analysis demonstrated an association between a missense DCLRE1C variant and TCR beta V- and J-gene trimming.

CDR1 is MNHNY and CDR2 is SVGAGI in the germline V gene (reference sequence). The V end lost 0 bases, the J end lost 0 bases, and 8 bases lay between the germline ends. There are 15 residues in the CDR3. As for the donors, each was a healthy bone marrow donor. Concerning this clone: The target antigen is unknown.

The PCR made use of 60 Vbeta and 13 Jbeta primers. Profiling relied on immunoSEQ multiplex PCR, and the TCRdb table lists in-frame clones only, not all of them. The sample yields 150,000 to 200,000 clones, about 85% seen once. This sequence was found in a young man in good health and CMV-seropositive. The sequenced material came from PBMCs. The chain uses TRBV6-6 and TRBJ1-1, with unresolved D. The CDR3 nucleotides read TGTGCCAGCAGTTACTCCGCAGGCATGAACACTGAAGCTTTCTTT. Translating it yields CASSYSAGMNTEAFF.